These 21 T cell receptor beta chains were sequenced from one sample in a study of beta chain features in type 1 diabetes. TCRB transcripts that were expressed got sequenced, as all of the isolated RNA had been reverse transcribed. Produced via immunoSEQ multiplex PCR; TCRdb's table is partial and in-frame only. The table includes 500,000 to 700,000 clones, roughly a sixth detected once. Specimen: naive CD4+ T cells from blood. Every receptor here comes from a man aged 18 to 30 in good health.

This clone was seen just once. The CDR3 loop is CASSLGSDNEQYF. CDR3 in DNA: TGTGCCAGCAGCTTAGGGTCGGATAACGAGCAGTACTTC. The chain couples TRBV11-3 to TRBJ2-7; D call uncertain. This CDR3 comprises 13 residues. Trimming removed 1 base from V and 5 bases from J, with 9 bases in between. Germline V gene data show CDR1 as SGHNT and CDR2 as YENEEA.

The table lists this clone with a few counts. The chain carries TRBV7-2 and TRBJ2-3; 9 bases align to TRBD2. The V segment lost 7 bases and the J segment 6 bases; nucleotides outside the gene matches: 17. From germline, CDR1 is SGHTA and CDR2 FQGNSA. This CDR3 comprises 17 residues. Here the CDR3 reads CASTFFSLAGGKDTQYF. For the CDR3, the DNA is TGTGCCAGCACCTTCTTTAGTCTGGCGGGGGGGAAGGATACGCAGTATTTT. Using reference TRBV7-2 and TRBJ2-3 for the parts outside the CDR3, the full variable domain is GAGVSQSPSNKVTEKGKDVELRCDPISGHTALYWYRQSLGQGLEFLIYFQGNSAPDKSGLPSDRFSAERTGGSVSTLTIQRTQQEDSAVYLCASTFFSLAGGKDTQYFGPGTRLTVL.

J is TRBJ2-6 and V is TRBV14; TRBD1 aligns across 8 bases. Germline V lookup: CDR1 SGHDN, CDR2 FVKESK. The junction had 5 bases not matched to a gene; V was cut back by 4 bases and J by 0 bases. The CDR3 spans 17 residues. The CDR3 protein is CASSPQGAHSGANVLTF. The DNA for the CDR3 is TGTGCCAGCAGCCCCCAGGGGGCACACTCTGGGGCCAACGTCCTGACTTTC.

A few counts support this clone. The chain carries TRBV29-1 and TRBJ2-6, with D possibly being TRBD1 (6 bases). V lost 5 bases to trimming and J lost 2 bases, with 19 bases between them. CDR1 is SQVTM, CDR2 ANQGSEA, per germline. The length of the CDR3 is 17 residues. This CDR3 reads CSVSGTSVYPGANVLTF. The CDR3 DNA sequence: TGCAGCGTTTCCGGGACATCGGTCTACCCTGGGGCCAACGTCCTGACTTTC.

This rearrangement joins TRBV30 to TRBJ2-4; 7 nucleotides align to TRBD1. The ends lost 2 bases at V and 6 bases at J; junction bases unmatched: 4. CDR3 size: 13 residues. Per germline, CDR1 GTSNPN and CDR2 SVGIG (reference sequence). The CDR3 loop is CAWSLGGPNIQYF. The CDR3 nucleotides read TGTGCCTGGAGTTTAGGGGGCCCAAACATTCAGTACTTC.

The rearrangement joins TRBV4-1 to TRBJ2-1; tentative D call: TRBD1 (6 bases). From germline, CDR1 is MGHRA and CDR2 YSYEKL. The CDR3 has 14 residues. Trimming left V 0 bases short and J 15 bases short, with 18 bases between. CDR3 DNA: TGCGCCAGCAGCCAAGAAAGGGGCCAGGGGAAGAGGTTCTTC. Its translation: CASSQERGQGKRFF.

This clone was seen only a few times. The same CDR3 is also encoded by other DNA sequences in this sample. The chain has TRBV19 and TRBJ1-5; D is unresolved. CDR3 length equals 13 residues. The ends were cut back, 3 bases at V and 5 bases at J, with 8 bases in the middle. Germline CDR1 and CDR2: LNHDA and SQIVND (reference sequence). CDR3 sequence (DNA): TGTGCCAGTAGTATTGACCGTGATCAGCCCCAGCATTTT. Amino acid sequence: CASSIDRDQPQHF.

This clone has only a few counts. The genes are TRBV28 and TRBJ2-7; D not certain. The CDR3 loop spans 15 amino acids. Germline assignment: CDR1 MDHEN and CDR2 SYDVKM. Deletions cut 6 bases from V and 4 bases from J, with 19 bases between. CDR3: CASSLDTPGPYEQYF. The CDR3 nucleotides are TGTGCCAGCAGCCTAGACACACCGGGTCCGTACGAGCAGTACTTC. Using reference TRBV28 and TRBJ2-7 for the parts outside the CDR3, the full variable domain is DVKVTQSSRYLVKRTGEKVFLECVQDMDHENMFWYRQDPGLGLRLIYFSYDVKMKEKGDIPEGYSVSREKKERFSLILESASTNQTSMYLCASSLDTPGPYEQYFGPGTRLTVT.

Only a few counts were recorded for this clone. The chain joins TRBV6-6 to TRBJ2-6; D is ambiguous. Trimming cost V 6 bases and J 0 bases, with 12 bases left between them. The CDR3 has 16 residues. Germline V gives CDR1 MNHNY, CDR2 SVGAGI (reference sequence). CDR3 nucleotide sequence: TGTGCCAGCAGCCTCGGTCAGCTCTCTGGGGCCAACGTCCTGACTTTC. Its translation: CASSLGQLSGANVLTF.

A few counts support this clone. The V call is TRBV7-3, the J call TRBJ2-5, with D possibly being TRBD1 (5 bases). V was shortened by 2 bases and J by 9 bases, with 16 bases between the two germline ends. Germline loops: CDR1 SGHTA, CDR2 FQGTGA. There are 14 residues in the CDR3. The CDR3 loop is CASSLSPRVDAQYF. The CDR3 DNA reads as TGTGCCAGCAGCTTATCCCCCAGGGTAGATGCCCAGTACTTC. Together with reference TRBV7-3 and TRBJ2-5, the CDR3 gives the full variable domain: GAGVSQTPSNKVTEKGKYVELRCDPISGHTALYWYRQSLGQGPEFLIYFQGTGAADDSGLPNDRFFAVRPEGSVSTLKIQRTERGDSAVYLCASSLSPRVDAQYFGPGTRLLVL.

The chain employs TRBV5-4 and TRBJ2-3, with 7 bases that match TRBD1. This CDR3 spans 16 amino acids. The germline CDR1 and CDR2 sequences are SGHNT and YYREEE (reference sequence). V was clipped by 0 bases and J by 4 bases; unmatched bases: 8. The CDR3 coding sequence is TGTGCCAGCAGCTTGGGGGGGACAGCTAGATCAGATACGCAGTATTTT. It yields the protein CASSLGGTARSDTQYF.

This clone was detected a few times. V usage is TRBV13 and J usage is TRBJ2-5, with 11 bases aligning to TRBD1. The CDR3 has 14 residues. CDR1 and CDR2 from the germline V gene are PRHDT and FYEKMQ (reference sequence). The V segment lost 5 bases and the J segment 5 bases; nucleotides outside the gene matches: 4. The CDR3 bases are TGTGCCAGCAGCCCAGGGACAGGGGGGGAGACCCAGTACTTC. Translation: CASSPGTGGETQYF.

This clone was found a few times. The chain links TRBV7-9 to TRBJ1-6; no reliable D call. V was clipped by 4 bases and J by 12 bases, with 19 bases between them. Germline CDR1 and CDR2: SEHNR and FQNEAQ (reference sequence). This CDR3 is 15 amino acids long. Written as DNA, the CDR3 is TGTGCCAGCAGCTCCCTGACATGGGGTGTTGGACCCCTCCACTTT. It encodes CASSSLTWGVGPLHF.

V usage is TRBV19 and J usage is TRBJ1-5, with a weak D call TRBD1 (5 bases). The V end lost 7 bases, the J end lost 10 bases, and 20 bases lay between the germline ends. Germline V lookup: CDR1 LNHDA, CDR2 SQIVND (reference sequence). CDR3 size: 14 residues. CDR3 DNA: TGTGCCAGTATGGGGCTTGAGGTTCGAAGACCCCAGCATTTT. Protein product: CASMGLEVRRPQHF. Based on the CDR3 plus reference TRBV19 and TRBJ1-5, the full variable domain is DGGITQSPKYLFRKEGQNVTLSCEQNLNHDAMYWYRQDPGQGLRLIYYSQIVNDFQKGDIAEGYSVSREKKESFPLTVTSAQKNPTAFYLCASMGLEVRRPQHFGDGTRLSIL.

A few counts support this clone. The CDR3, as DNA: TGTGCCAGCAGTGAAGCGCGGACTGTCCATTCACCCCTCCACTTT. It encodes CASSEARTVHSPLHF. The chain couples TRBV6-1 to TRBJ1-6; no reliable D call. V lost 0 bases to trimming and J lost 8 bases, with 11 bases between them. In germline, CDR1 is MNHNS, CDR2 SASEGT. CDR3 length: 15 residues.

This clone was observed a handful of times. This chain uses TRBV7-9 with TRBJ1-1; TRBD1 agrees at 10 bases. The CDR3 consists of 18 residues. From germline, CDR1 is SEHNR and CDR2 FQNEAQ (reference sequence). The ends lost 6 bases at V and 4 bases at J; junction bases unmatched: 17. The chain's CDR3 is CASRQNRDRGPMGTEAFF. The CDR3 DNA follows: TGTGCCAGCAGGCAAAACCGGGACAGGGGCCCCATGGGCACTGAAGCTTTCTTT. Complete variable domain (other parts from reference TRBV7-9 and TRBJ1-1): DTGVSQNPRHKITKRGQNVTFRCDPISEHNRLYWYRQTLGQGPEFLTYFQNEAQLEKSRLLSDRFSAERPKGSFSTLEIQRTEQGDSAMYLCASRQNRDRGPMGTEAFFGQGTRLTVV.

This clone has just a few counts. V is TRBV28 and J is TRBJ1-5; D uncertain. The V and J ends lost 1 base and 9 bases respectively, with 7 bases between them. The CDR3 runs to 12 residues. Germline-derived CDR1 and CDR2 are MDHEN and SYDVKM. The CDR3 nucleotides read TGTGCCAGCAGTTTATCAGGCTCGCCCCAGCATTTT. Its protein is CASSLSGSPQHF.

The sample holds a few counts of this clone. Other DNA sequences within the sample encode an identical CDR3. V and J are TRBV7-3 and TRBJ1-1; the match to TRBD1 covers 7 bases. The trim removed 3 bases at V and 5 bases at J, leaving 3 bases unmatched. Germline V lookup: CDR1 SGHTA, CDR2 FQGTGA. The CDR3 has 13 residues. This CDR3 is CASSFDRETEAFF. The CDR3 DNA sequence: TGTGCCAGCAGCTTTGACAGGGAAACTGAAGCTTTCTTT.

This clone turned up a few times. The V and J genes are TRBV7-9 and TRBJ2-7; 12 bases fit TRBD2. Germline trimming cut 1 base from V and 2 bases from J; bases unmatched to any gene: 3. This CDR3 is built from 16 residues. The V gene's germline CDR1 is SEHNR and CDR2 FQNEAQ (reference sequence). This CDR3 is CASSLGWTSGTYEQYF. The CDR3 DNA follows: TGTGCCAGCAGCTTAGGATGGACTAGCGGGACCTACGAGCAGTACTTC.

This clone was counted once. The chain combines TRBV6-1 with TRBJ2-2, with a weak D call TRBD1 (5 bases). Trimming shortened V by 7 bases and J by 4 bases, and 13 bases separated the two germline ends. The CDR3 length is 14 residues. Germline V gives CDR1 MNHNS, CDR2 SASEGT. CDR3 DNA sequence: TGTGCCAGCACTCCGGCAGGGCCCACCGGGGAGCTGTTTTTT. It encodes CASTPAGPTGELFF.

V is TRBV29-1 and J is TRBJ2-7; 7 bases are shared with TRBD1. The germline CDR1 and CDR2 sequences are SQVTM and ANQGSEA. The CDR3 has 14 amino acids. Unmatched junction bases numbered 7, after V lost 5 bases and J lost 0 bases. CDR3 in amino acids: CSVRTGINSYEQYF. In nucleotides, the CDR3 is TGCAGCGTTAGGACAGGCATTAACTCCTACGAGCAGTACTTC.